Listed below are T cell receptor beta chains from one sample, sequenced in a study of T cell responses to AZD1222 COVID-19 vaccine. Clones were sequenced by immunoSEQ multiplex PCR, and TCRdb holds only the in-frame ones, with some missing. The repertoire includes about 190,000 clones, approximately 91% of them detected once, and over 0.85% sits in the top ten. The sequencing used peripheral blood, collected on day 0 of AZD1222 vaccination. The receptors here all came from an adult in good health. The CDR3 runs from the conserved cysteine through the conserved F or W. The order of the fields is clone size, V gene, J gene, D gene, CDR3 DNA, CDR3 protein. D genes are given only for firm matches. Clone size appears in some rows only: once, few, many, or a class for an expanded clone.

>-|TRBV2|TRBJ2-1|TRBD2
TGTGCCAGCCAAGCGGGACGGGGCAATGAGCAGTTCTTC
CASQAGRGNEQFF
>-|TRBV7-9|TRBJ1-2|-
TGTGCCAGCAGTTTGTTCGATGCCCTATATGGCTACACCTTC
CASSLFDALYGYTF
>-|TRBV9|TRBJ2-3|TRBD2
TGTGCCAGCAGCGTAGTGGGACTAGCGGGAACACGCACAGATACGCAGTATTTT
CASSVVGLAGTRTDTQYF
>-|TRBV27|TRBJ2-7|-
TGTGCCAGCAGTTTAAGGCCGGGCGACGAGCAGTACTTC
CASSLRPGDEQYF
>-|TRBV5-4|TRBJ2-2|TRBD2
TGTGCCAGCAGCCAAAAGACTAGCGGGGCCTACGGGGAGCTGTTTTTT
CASSQKTSGAYGELFF
>few|TRBV6-5|TRBJ1-5|-
TGTGCCAGCAACAGGCCGAGGGAGCCCCAGCATTTT
CASNRPREPQHF
>-|TRBV19|TRBJ2-5|-
TGTGCCAGTAGTCCTCAGGGGAAAGAGACCCAGTACTTC
CASSPQGKETQYF
>-|TRBV19|TRBJ2-6|-
TGTGCCAGTAGTTCACAGGGATCTGGGGCCAACGTCCTGACTTTC
CASSSQGSGANVLTF
>-|TRBV4-3|TRBJ1-2|-
TGCGCCAGCAGCCAAGAGTTTCGGGACATTCGTGGCTACACCTTC
CASSQEFRDIRGYTF
>-|TRBV7-2|TRBJ2-3|-
TGTGCCAGCAGCTTATTTGGCGGGGGCACCACAGATACGCAGTATTTT
CASSLFGGGTTDTQYF
>-|TRBV11-3|TRBJ1-2|TRBD1
TGTGCCAGCAGCTTGTTCGGGACAGCCAATAACTATGGCTACACCTTC
CASSLFGTANNYGYTF
>-|TRBV2|TRBJ2-2|-
TGTGCCAGCAGTGGCCTGGGTGGAGCGACCACCGGGGAGCTGTTTTTT
CASSGLGGATTGELFF
>-|TRBV14|TRBJ2-7|-
TGTGCCAGCAGCCAAGTGCTAGCGAGCTCCTACGAGCAGTACTTC
CASSQVLASSYEQYF
>few|TRBV27|TRBJ2-5|TRBD1
TGTGCCAGCAGTTTATACGGGACAGGGGGCGGAGAGACCCAGTACTTC
CASSLYGTGGGETQYF
>once|TRBV28|TRBJ2-3|-
TGTGCCAGCAGTTTCGTGGGGGCCGGCGCAGATACGCAGTATTTT
CASSFVGAGADTQYF
>-|TRBV6-5|TRBJ1-5|-
TGTGCCAGCAGTTCCTCAGGTAGCAATCAGCCCCAGCATTTT
CASSSSGSNQPQHF